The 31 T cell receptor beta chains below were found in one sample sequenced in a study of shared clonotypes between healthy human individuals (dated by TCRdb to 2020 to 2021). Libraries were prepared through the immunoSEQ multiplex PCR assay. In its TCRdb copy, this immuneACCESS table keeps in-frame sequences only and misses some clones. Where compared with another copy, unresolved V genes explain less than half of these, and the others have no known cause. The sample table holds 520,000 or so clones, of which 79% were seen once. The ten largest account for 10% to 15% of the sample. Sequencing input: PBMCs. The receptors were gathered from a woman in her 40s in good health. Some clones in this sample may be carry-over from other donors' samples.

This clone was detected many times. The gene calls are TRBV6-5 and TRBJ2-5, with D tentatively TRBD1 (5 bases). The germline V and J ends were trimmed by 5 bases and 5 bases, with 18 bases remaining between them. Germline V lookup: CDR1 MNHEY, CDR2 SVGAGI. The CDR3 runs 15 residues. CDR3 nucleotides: TGTGCCAGCAGTATTACTAATCAGGGTAGGGAGACCCAGTACTTC. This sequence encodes CASSITNQGRETQYF.

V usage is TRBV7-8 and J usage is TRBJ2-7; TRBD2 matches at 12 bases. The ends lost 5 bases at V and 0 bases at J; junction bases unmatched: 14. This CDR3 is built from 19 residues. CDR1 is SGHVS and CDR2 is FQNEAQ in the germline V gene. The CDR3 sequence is CASSQPPLAGGPRSYEQYF. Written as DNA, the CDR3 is TGTGCCAGCAGCCAACCGCCGCTAGCGGGAGGGCCCCGCTCCTACGAGCAGTACTTC. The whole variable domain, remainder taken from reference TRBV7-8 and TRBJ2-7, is GAGVSQSPRYKVAKRGQDVALRCDPISGHVSLFWYQQALGQGPEFLTYFQNEAQLDKSGLPSDRFFAERPEGSVSTLKIQRTQQEDSAVYLCASSQPPLAGGPRSYEQYFGPGTRLTVT.

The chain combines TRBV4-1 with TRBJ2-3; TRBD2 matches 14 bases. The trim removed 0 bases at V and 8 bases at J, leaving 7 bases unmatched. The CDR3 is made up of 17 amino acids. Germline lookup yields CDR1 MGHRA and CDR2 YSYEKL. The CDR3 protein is CASSQDGVGLAGATQYF. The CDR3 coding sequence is TGCGCCAGCAGCCAAGATGGAGTGGGACTAGCGGGAGCTACGCAGTATTTT.

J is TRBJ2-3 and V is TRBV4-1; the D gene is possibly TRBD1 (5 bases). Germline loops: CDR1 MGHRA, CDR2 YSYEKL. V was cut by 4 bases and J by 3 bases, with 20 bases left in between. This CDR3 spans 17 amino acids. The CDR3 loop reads CASSPDWGRLGTDTQYF. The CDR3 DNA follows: TGCGCCAGCAGCCCTGATTGGGGCCGGCTGGGAACAGATACGCAGTATTTT.

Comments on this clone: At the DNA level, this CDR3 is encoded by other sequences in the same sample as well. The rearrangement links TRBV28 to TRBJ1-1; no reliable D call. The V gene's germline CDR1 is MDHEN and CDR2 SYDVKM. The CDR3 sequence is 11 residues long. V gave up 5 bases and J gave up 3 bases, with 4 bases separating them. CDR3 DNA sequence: TGTGCCAGCAGTACTTACACTGAAGCTTTCTTT. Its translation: CASSTYTEAFF.

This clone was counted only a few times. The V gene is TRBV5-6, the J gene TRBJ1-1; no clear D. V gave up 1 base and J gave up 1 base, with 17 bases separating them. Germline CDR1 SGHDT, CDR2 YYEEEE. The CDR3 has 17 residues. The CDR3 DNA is TGTGCCAGCAGCTTGTTTGTCGCCTTTCGGGGGAACACTGAAGCTTTCTTT. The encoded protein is CASSLFVAFRGNTEAFF.

The CDR3 is CASSLGLADEQYF. The CDR3 DNA follows: TGTGCCAGCAGCTTGGGGCTAGCTGACGAGCAGTACTTC. The V and J genes are TRBV5-4 and TRBJ2-7, with TRBD2 as a possible D gene (5 bases). Germline V gene sequence: CDR1 SGHNT, CDR2 YYREEE (reference sequence). The CDR3 spans 13 residues. Trimming stripped 0 bases from V and 5 bases from J, with 9 bases between.

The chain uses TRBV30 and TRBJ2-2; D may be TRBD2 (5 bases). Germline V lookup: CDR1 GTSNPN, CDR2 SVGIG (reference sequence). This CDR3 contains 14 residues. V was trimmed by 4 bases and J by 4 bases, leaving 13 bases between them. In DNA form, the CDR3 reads TGTGCCTGGACCCGGGGAACGGGCACCGGGGAGCTGTTTTTT. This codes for CAWTRGTGTGELFF.

The CDR3 coding sequence is TGTGCCAGCAGCCAAGCTCGAGCGACTGAGCAGTTCTTC. Protein sequence: CASSQARATEQFF. V usage is TRBV14 and J usage is TRBJ2-1, with D uncertain. With 1 base removed from V and 9 bases from J, the gap between germline ends came to 10 bases. Germline CDR1 reads SGHDN; CDR2 reads FVKESK. This CDR3 region has 13 residues.

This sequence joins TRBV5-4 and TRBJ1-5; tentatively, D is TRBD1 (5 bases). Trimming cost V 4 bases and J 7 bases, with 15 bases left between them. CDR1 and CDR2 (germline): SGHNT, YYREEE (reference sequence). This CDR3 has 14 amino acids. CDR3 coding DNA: TGTGCCAGCAGCCGAGACAGTCTAGGACAGCCCCAGCATTTT. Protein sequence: CASSRDSLGQPQHF.

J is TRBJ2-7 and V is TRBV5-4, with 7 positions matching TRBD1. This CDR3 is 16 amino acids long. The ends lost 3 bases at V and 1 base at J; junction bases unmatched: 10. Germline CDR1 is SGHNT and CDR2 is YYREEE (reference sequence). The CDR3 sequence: CASSSGGLRFSYEQYF. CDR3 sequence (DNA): TGTGCCAGCAGCTCAGGGGGTCTTAGATTTTCCTACGAGCAGTACTTC.

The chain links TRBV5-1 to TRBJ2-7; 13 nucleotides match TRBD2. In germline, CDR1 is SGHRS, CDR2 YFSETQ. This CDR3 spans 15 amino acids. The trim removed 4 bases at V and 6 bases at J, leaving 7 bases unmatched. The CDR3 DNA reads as TGCGCCAGCAGCCCTACTAGCGGGAGGGCCACCGAGCAGTACTTC. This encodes CASSPTSGRATEQYF.

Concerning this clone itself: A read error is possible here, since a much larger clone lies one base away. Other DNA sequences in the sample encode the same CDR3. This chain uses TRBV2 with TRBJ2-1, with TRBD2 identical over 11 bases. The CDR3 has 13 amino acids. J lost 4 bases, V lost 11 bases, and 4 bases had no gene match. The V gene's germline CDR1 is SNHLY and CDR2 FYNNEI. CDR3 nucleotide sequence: TGTGCCGGGGGACTAGCGGAGTACAATGAGCAGTTCTTC. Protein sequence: CAGGLAEYNEQFF.

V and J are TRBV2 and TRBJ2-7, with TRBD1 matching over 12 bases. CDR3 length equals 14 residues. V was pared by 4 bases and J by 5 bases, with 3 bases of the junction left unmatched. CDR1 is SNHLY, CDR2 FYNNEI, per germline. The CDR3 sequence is CASSAGTGGHEQYF. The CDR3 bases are TGTGCCAGCAGTGCCGGGACAGGGGGCCACGAGCAGTACTTC.

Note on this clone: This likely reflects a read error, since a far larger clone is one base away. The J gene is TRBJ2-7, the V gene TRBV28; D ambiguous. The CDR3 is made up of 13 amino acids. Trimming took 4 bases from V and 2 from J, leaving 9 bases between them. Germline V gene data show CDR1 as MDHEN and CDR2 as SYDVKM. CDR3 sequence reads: CASSYPNPYEQYF. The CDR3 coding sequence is TGTGCCAGCAGTTACCCCAATCCCTACGAGCAGTACTTC.

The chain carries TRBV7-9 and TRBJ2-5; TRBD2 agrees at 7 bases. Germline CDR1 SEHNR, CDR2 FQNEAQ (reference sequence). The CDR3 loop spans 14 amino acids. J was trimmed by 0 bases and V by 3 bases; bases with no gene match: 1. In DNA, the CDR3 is TGTGCCAGCAGCTTTCTAGCGGACCAAGAGACCCAGTACTTC. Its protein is CASSFLADQETQYF.

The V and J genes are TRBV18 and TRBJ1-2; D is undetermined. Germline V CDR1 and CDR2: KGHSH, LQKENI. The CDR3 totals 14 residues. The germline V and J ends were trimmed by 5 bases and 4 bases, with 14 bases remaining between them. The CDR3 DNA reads TGTGCCAGCTCATCCGGAACCGGCGGCTATGGCTACACCTTC. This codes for CASSSGTGGYGYTF.

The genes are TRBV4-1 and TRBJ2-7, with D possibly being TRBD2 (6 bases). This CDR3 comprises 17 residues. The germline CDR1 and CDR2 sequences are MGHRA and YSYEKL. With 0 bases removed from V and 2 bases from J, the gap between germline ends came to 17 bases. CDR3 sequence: CASSQDLAPGRPYEQYF. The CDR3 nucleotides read TGCGCCAGCAGCCAAGATTTGGCCCCAGGGAGGCCCTACGAGCAGTACTTC.

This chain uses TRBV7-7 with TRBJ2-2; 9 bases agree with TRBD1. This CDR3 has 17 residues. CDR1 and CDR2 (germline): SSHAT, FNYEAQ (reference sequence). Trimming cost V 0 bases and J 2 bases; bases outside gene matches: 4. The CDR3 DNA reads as TGTGCCAGCAGCTTAGCGCCGGGACAGGGAAACACCGGGGAGCTGTTTTTT. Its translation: CASSLAPGQGNTGELFF.

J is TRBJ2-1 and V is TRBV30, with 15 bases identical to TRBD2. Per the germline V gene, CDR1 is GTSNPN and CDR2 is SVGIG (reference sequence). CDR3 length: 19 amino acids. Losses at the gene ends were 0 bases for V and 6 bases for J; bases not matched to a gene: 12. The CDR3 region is CAWSVGWTSGRAILNEQFF. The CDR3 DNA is TGTGCCTGGAGTGTAGGTTGGACTAGCGGGAGGGCCATTCTCAATGAGCAGTTCTTC.

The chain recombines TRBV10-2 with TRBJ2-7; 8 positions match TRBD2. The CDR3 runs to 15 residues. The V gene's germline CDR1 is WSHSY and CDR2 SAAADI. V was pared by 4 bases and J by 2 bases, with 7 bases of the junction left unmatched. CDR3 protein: CASSVRGGVPYEQYF. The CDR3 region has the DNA TGCGCCAGCAGTGTTCGGGGGGGGGTTCCCTACGAGCAGTACTTC.

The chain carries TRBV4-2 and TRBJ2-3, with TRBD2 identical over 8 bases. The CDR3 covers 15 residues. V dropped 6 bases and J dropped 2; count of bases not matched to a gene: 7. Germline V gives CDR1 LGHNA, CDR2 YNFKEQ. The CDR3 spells CASRGREGTTDTQYF. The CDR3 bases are TGTGCCAGCAGAGGACGGGAGGGAACCACAGATACGCAGTATTTT.

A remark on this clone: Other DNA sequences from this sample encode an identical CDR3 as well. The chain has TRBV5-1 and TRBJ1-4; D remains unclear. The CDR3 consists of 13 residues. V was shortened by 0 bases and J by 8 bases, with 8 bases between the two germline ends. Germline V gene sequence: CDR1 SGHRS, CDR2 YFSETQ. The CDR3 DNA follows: TGCGCCAGCAGCTTGGGCGGTGGAGAAAAACTGTTTTTT. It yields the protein CASSLGGGEKLFF.

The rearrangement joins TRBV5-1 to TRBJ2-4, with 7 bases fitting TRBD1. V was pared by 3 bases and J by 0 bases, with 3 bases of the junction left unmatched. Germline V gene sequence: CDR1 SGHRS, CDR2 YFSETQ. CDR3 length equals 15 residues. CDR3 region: CASSSTGPAKNIQYF. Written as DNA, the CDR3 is TGCGCCAGCAGCTCGACAGGGCCAGCCAAAAACATTCAGTACTTC.

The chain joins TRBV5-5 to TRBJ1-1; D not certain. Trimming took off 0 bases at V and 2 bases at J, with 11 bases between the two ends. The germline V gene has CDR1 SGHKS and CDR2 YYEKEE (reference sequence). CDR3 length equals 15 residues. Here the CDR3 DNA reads TGTGCCAGCAGCTTGGGGGTCGGCCTAAACACTGAAGCTTTCTTT. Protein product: CASSLGVGLNTEAFF.

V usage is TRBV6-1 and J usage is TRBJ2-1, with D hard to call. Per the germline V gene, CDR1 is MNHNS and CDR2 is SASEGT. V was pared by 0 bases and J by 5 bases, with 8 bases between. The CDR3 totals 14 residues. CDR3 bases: TGTGCCAGCAGTGAAGCCGCCATAGACAATGAGCAGTTCTTC. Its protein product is CASSEAAIDNEQFF.

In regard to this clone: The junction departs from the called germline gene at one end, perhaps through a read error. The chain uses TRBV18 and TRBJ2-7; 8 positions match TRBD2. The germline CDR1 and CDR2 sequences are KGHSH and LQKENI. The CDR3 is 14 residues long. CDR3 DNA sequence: TGTGCCAGCTCACCGGGCGGGAGGTCCTCCGAGCAGTACTTC. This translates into CASSPGGRSSEQYF. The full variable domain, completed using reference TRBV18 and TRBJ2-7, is NAGVMQNPRHLVRRRGQEARLRCSPMKGHSHVYWYRQLPEEGLKFMVYLQKENIIDESGMPKERFSAEFPKEGPSILRIQQVVRGDSAAYFCASSPGGRSSEQYFGPGTRLTVT.

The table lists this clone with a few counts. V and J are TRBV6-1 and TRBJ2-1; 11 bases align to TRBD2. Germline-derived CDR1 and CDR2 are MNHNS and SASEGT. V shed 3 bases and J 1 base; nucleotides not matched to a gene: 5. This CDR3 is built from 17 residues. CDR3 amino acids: CASSDGRLAGSYNEQFF. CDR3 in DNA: TGTGCCAGCAGTGACGGGAGACTAGCGGGATCCTACAATGAGCAGTTCTTC.

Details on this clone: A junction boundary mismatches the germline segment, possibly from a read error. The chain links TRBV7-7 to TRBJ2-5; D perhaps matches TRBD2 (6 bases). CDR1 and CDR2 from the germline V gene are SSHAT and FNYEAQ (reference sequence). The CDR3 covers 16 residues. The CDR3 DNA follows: TGTGCTAGCAGCCCGACCGGTGGGGGGACGCGGGAGACCCAGTACTTC. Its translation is CASSPTGGGTRETQYF.

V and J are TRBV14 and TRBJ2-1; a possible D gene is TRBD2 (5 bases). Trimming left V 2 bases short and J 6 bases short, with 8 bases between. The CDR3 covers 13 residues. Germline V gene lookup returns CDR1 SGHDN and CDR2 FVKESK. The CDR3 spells CASSQNRGNEQFF. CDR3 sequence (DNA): TGTGCCAGCAGCCAAAATCGGGGCAATGAGCAGTTCTTC.

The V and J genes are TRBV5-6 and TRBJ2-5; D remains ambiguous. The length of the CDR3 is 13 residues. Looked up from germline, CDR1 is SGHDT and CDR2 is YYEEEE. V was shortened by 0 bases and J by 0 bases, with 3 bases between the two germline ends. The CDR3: CASSLGYQETQYF. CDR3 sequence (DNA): TGTGCCAGCAGCTTGGGGTACCAAGAGACCCAGTACTTC.